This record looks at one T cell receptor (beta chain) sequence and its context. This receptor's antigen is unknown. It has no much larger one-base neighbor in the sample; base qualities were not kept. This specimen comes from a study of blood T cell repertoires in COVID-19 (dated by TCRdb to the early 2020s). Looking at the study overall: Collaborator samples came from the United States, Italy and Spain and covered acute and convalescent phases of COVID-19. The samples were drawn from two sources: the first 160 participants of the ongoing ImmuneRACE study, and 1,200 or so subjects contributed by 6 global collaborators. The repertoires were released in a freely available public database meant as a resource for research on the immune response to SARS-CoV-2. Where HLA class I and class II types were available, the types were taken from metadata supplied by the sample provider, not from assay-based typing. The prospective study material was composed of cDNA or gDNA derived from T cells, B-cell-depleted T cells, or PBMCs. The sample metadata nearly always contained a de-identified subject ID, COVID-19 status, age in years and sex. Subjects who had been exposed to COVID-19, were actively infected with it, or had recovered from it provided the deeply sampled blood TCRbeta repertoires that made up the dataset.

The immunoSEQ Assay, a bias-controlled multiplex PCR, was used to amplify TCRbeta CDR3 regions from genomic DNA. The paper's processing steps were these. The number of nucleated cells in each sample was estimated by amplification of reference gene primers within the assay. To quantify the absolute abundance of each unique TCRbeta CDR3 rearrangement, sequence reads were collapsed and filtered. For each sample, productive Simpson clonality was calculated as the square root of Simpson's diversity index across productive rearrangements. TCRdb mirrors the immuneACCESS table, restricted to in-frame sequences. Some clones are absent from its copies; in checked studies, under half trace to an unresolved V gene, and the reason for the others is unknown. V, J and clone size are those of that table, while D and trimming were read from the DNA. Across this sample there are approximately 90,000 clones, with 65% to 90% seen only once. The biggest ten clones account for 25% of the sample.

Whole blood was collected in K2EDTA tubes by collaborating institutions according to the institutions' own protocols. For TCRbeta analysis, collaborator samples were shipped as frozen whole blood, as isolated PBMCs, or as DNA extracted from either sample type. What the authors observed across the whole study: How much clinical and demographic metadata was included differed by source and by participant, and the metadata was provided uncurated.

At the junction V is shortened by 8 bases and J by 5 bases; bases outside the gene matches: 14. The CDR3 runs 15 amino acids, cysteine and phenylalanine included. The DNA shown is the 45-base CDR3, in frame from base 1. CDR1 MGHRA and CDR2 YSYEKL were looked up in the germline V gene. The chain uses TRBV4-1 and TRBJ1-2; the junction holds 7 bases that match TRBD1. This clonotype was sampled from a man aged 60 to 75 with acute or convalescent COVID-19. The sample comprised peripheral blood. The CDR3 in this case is CASSLTPGGQYGYTF. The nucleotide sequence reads TGCGCCAGCTCCCTGACCCCAGGGGGTCAATATGGCTACACCTTC.